These 26 T cell receptor beta chains originate from one sample sequenced in a study of blood T cell repertoires in COVID-19. Clones were sequenced by immunoSEQ multiplex PCR, and TCRdb holds only the in-frame ones, with some missing. The sample carries about 95,000 clones, 80% to 90% recorded once. The source material was peripheral blood. Source of these receptors: an elderly man with COVID-19, enrolled during active disease.

V and J are TRBV27 and TRBJ1-2; 8 bases fit TRBD1. The CDR3 has 13 residues. Losses at the gene ends were 7 bases for V and 7 bases for J; bases not matched to a gene: 8. The germline gives CDR1 MNHEY, CDR2 SMNVEV (reference sequence). The CDR3 DNA follows: TGTGCCAGCACCCGACAGGGGTTGAGTGGCTACACCTTC. Translated: CASTRQGLSGYTF.

This chain links TRBV3-1 (or the pseudogene TRBV3-2) with TRBJ2-7; 7 nucleotides align to TRBD2. V shed 3 bases and J 3 bases; nucleotides not matched to a gene: 8. CDR1 LGHDT and CDR2 YNNKEL come from the germline V gene (reference sequence). The CDR3 has 15 residues. The DNA of the CDR3 is TGTGCCAGCAGCCATACGGGGGAGGGCCACTACGAGCAGTACTTC. This gives the protein CASSHTGEGHYEQYF.

The chain recombines TRBV30 with TRBJ2-7, with TRBD1 identical over 9 bases. The V gene end was trimmed by 1 base and the J gene end by 3 bases; junction bases not matched to a gene: 7. The CDR3 length is 15 residues. CDR1 is GTSNPN and CDR2 is SVGIG in the germline V gene (reference sequence). The CDR3 region has the DNA TGTGCCTGGAGTGCAAGCGGGACAGGGTACTACGAGCAGTACTTC. This translates into CAWSASGTGYYEQYF.

The V gene is TRBV28, the J gene TRBJ1-2; 11 bases agree with TRBD1. The CDR3 is 16 amino acids. CDR1 and CDR2 from the germline V gene are MDHEN and SYDVKM. Losses at the gene ends were 3 bases for V and 4 bases for J; bases not matched to a gene: 7. CDR3 residues: CASSFRGQGVFYGYTF. The CDR3 bases are TGTGCCAGCAGTTTTCGGGGACAGGGGGTGTTCTATGGCTACACCTTC.

This chain links TRBV19 with TRBJ2-1; the match to TRBD1 covers 10 bases. The CDR3 consists of 17 residues. Germline assignment: CDR1 LNHDA and CDR2 SQIVND (reference sequence). With V trimmed by 6 bases and J by 4 bases, 12 bases remained unmatched. In DNA form, the CDR3 reads TGTGCCAGTAGGGGGGGACAGGGGTTTGTTGGGTACAATGAGCAGTTCTTC. Translation gives CASRGGQGFVGYNEQFF.

The DNA for the CDR3 is TGTGCCAGCAGTTACGTTGGACAGGGAGTAGGTGAGCAGTACTTC. Protein sequence: CASSYVGQGVGEQYF. The genes are TRBV6-2 or TRBV6-3 and TRBJ2-7, with 8 positions matching TRBD1. V shed 2 bases and J 7 bases; nucleotides not matched to a gene: 10. Germline values: CDR1 MNHEY, CDR2 SVGEGT. The CDR3 is 15 amino acids.

The chain has TRBV11-3 and TRBJ2-1; TRBD2 matches at 11 bases. The CDR3 totals 15 residues. Looked up from germline, CDR1 is SGHNT and CDR2 is YENEEA. V dropped 4 bases and J dropped 8; count of bases not matched to a gene: 7. The CDR3 loop reads CASSYQTSGSDEQFF. The CDR3 DNA reads TGTGCCAGCAGCTATCAAACTAGCGGGAGCGATGAGCAGTTCTTC.

V gene TRBV28 combines with J gene TRBJ2-7, with 8 bases that match TRBD2. The CDR3 consists of 17 residues. Germline V gene sequence: CDR1 MDHEN, CDR2 SYDVKM. V shed 5 bases and J 0 bases; nucleotides not matched to a gene: 12. In nucleotides, the CDR3 is TGTGCCAGCAGTCCTCCCGCGGGGGGAGAGACCTCCTACGAGCAGTACTTC. This codes for CASSPPAGGETSYEQYF.

This chain links TRBV3-1 (or the pseudogene TRBV3-2) with TRBJ1-5; D call uncertain. Germline-derived CDR1 and CDR2 are LGHDT and YNNKEL (reference sequence). CDR3 length: 15 residues. V was shortened by 1 base and J by 4 bases, with 11 bases between the two germline ends. CDR3 protein: CASSQVFSSNQPQHF. In nucleotides, the CDR3 is TGTGCCAGCAGCCAAGTCTTTAGCAGTAATCAGCCCCAGCATTTT.

This clone appeared a few times. The chain combines TRBV29-1 with TRBJ2-3, with D possibly matching TRBD2 (7 bases). V was cut by 4 bases and J by 6 bases, with 14 bases left in between. Germline V lookup: CDR1 SQVTM, CDR2 ANQGSEA. The CDR3 extends over 13 amino acids. CDR3 in amino acids: CSVGREQGDTQYF. CDR3 nucleotides: TGCAGCGTTGGGCGGGAGCAGGGGGATACGCAGTATTTT.

The CDR3 loop reads CASSSGLNGYTF. As DNA, the CDR3 is TGTGCCAGCAGTTCAGGACTGAATGGCTACACCTTC. The V and J genes are TRBV6-5 and TRBJ1-2; no firm D call. Germline lookup yields CDR1 MNHEY and CDR2 SVGAGI. The CDR3 runs to 12 residues. Trimming cost V 4 bases and J 6 bases, with 9 bases left between them.

The chain is built from TRBV4-2 and TRBJ2-7; TRBD2 is a possible D gene (7 bases). Trimming pared 0 bases from V and 2 bases from J, leaving 29 bases between. The germline CDR1 and CDR2 sequences are LGHNA and YNFKEQ. The CDR3 runs to 21 residues. The CDR3 loop reads CASSQDLGSGGPNGPPYEQYF. As DNA, the CDR3 is TGTGCCAGCAGCCAAGACCTTGGGTCGGGGGGCCCCAACGGACCTCCCTACGAGCAGTACTTC.

The chain has TRBV7-6 and TRBJ1-4; TRBD1 matches 7 bases. CDR3 length: 17 amino acids. Germline V gene lookup returns CDR1 SGHVS and CDR2 FNYEAQ. The junction had 14 bases not matched to a gene; V was cut back by 2 bases and J by 8 bases. In nucleotides, the CDR3 is TGTGCCAGCAGCTTACAACAGGGGATCGGGGACCGGGAAAAACTGTTTTTT. It encodes CASSLQQGIGDREKLFF.

This clone was counted a few times. V is TRBV19 and J is TRBJ1-1, with D possibly matching TRBD1 (5 bases). Germline CDR1 is LNHDA and CDR2 is SQIVND (reference sequence). CDR3 length: 14 amino acids. V lost 5 bases and J lost 3, with 13 bases in between. The CDR3 spells CASSLGLGDTEAFF. CDR3 DNA sequence: TGTGCCAGTAGTTTGGGACTCGGGGACACTGAAGCTTTCTTT.

This clone was found once. The chain has TRBV9 and TRBJ1-1, with 11 bases lining up with TRBD1. V gave up 0 bases and J gave up 6 bases; unmatched junction bases: 4. The length of the CDR3 is 15 residues. Germline CDR1 and CDR2: SGDLS and YYNGEE. CDR3 sequence: CASSVGTGGVAEAFF. DNA of the CDR3: TGTGCCAGCAGCGTAGGGACAGGGGGCGTCGCTGAAGCTTTCTTT. The full variable domain, in which reference TRBV9 and TRBJ1-1 provide the parts outside the CDR3, is DSGVTQTPKHLITATGQRVTLRCSPRSGDLSVYWYQQSLDQGLQFLIQYYNGEERAKGNILERFSAQQFPDLHSELNLSSLELGDSALYFCASSVGTGGVAEAFFGQGTRLTVV.

This rearrangement joins TRBV5-6 to TRBJ1-3; D call uncertain. Germline V CDR1 and CDR2: SGHDT, YYEEEE. V lost 4 bases and J 9 bases, leaving 17 bases between the germline ends. The CDR3 totals 14 residues. CDR3 region: CASSQHLTIGTIYF. In nucleotides, the CDR3 is TGTGCCAGCAGCCAACACCTGACTATTGGCACCATATATTTT.

The chain carries TRBV3-1 (or the pseudogene TRBV3-2) and TRBJ2-7, with D perhaps TRBD1 (6 bases). Trimming removed 2 bases at V and 1 base at J, with 9 bases between. CDR3 length: 14 amino acids. Germline assignment: CDR1 LGHDT and CDR2 YNNKEL (reference sequence). CDR3 in DNA: TGTGCCAGCAGCCAAAACAGGGAATCCTACGAGCAGTACTTC. Its translation is CASSQNRESYEQYF.

This clone is deemed medium-sized. The chain employs TRBV3-1 (or the pseudogene TRBV3-2) and TRBJ1-2; a weak D match, TRBD1 (6 bases). The CDR3 length is 13 residues. Germline V gene sequence: CDR1 LGHDT, CDR2 YNNKEL (reference sequence). V was clipped by 1 base and J by 8 bases, with 11 bases between them. CDR3 loop: CASSQGSGDGYTF. In DNA form, the CDR3 reads TGTGCCAGCAGCCAAGGATCAGGGGACGGCTACACCTTC.

The CDR3 DNA sequence: TGTGCCAGCAGTTTTAGAAGGGGCGGCGGGGAGCTGTTTTTT. Encoded protein: CASSFRRGGGELFF. The chain recombines TRBV28 with TRBJ2-2; TRBD1 is a possible D gene (5 bases). The CDR3 extends over 14 amino acids. Trimming stripped 3 bases from V and 7 bases from J, with 12 bases between. Germline CDR1 and CDR2: MDHEN and SYDVKM.

This sequence joins TRBV5-1 and TRBJ2-5; D remains unclear. The CDR3 contains 14 residues. Germline CDR1 SGHRS, CDR2 YFSETQ. V gave up 1 base and J gave up 2 bases, with 9 bases separating them. CDR3 nucleotide sequence: TGCGCCAGCAGCTTGTTTTCAGCGCAAGAGACCCAGTACTTC. Protein: CASSLFSAQETQYF.

This rearrangement joins TRBV21-1 to TRBJ1-2; whether TRBD1, the table's D call, matches the DNA was not checked. TRBV21-1 is a known pseudogene. This CDR3 contains 16 residues. In DNA, the CDR3 is TGTGCCAGCAGCAAAGCTGCGGACAACCACTCCTATGGCTACACCTTC. Its protein is CASSKAADNHSYGYTF.

The table lists this clone with a count of one. This chain links TRBV29-1 with TRBJ1-1, with TRBD1 matching 9 bases. The CDR3 has 14 residues. Trimming removed 5 bases from V and 3 bases from J; junction bases left unmatched: 7. The germline V gene has CDR1 SQVTM and CDR2 ANQGSEA. The CDR3 region has the DNA TGCAGCGTTTCGGACAGGGGAATGGACACTGAAGCTTTCTTT. This gives the protein CSVSDRGMDTEAFF.

The chain uses TRBV25-1 and TRBJ2-3, with unresolved D. Germline CDR1 MGHDK, CDR2 SYGVNS. The V gene lost 6 bases and the J gene lost 4 bases, with 5 bases spanning the gap. The length of the CDR3 is 11 residues. CDR3 sequence reads: CASSAADTQYF. The CDR3 coding sequence is TGTGCCAGCAGCGCAGCAGATACGCAGTATTTT.

V and J are TRBV7-2 and TRBJ1-1; 8 positions agree with TRBD1. Looked up from germline, CDR1 is SGHTA and CDR2 is FQGNSA. V gave up 3 bases and J gave up 4 bases; unmatched junction bases: 10. This CDR3 region has 16 residues. This chain's CDR3 is CASSLQGAAGVTEAFF. The DNA of the CDR3 is TGTGCCAGCAGCTTGCAGGGGGCTGCGGGAGTCACTGAAGCTTTCTTT. The complete variable domain, with remaining parts taken from reference TRBV7-2 and TRBJ1-1, reads GAGVSQSPSNKVTEKGKDVELRCDPISGHTALYWYRQSLGQGLEFLIYFQGNSAPDKSGLPSDRFSAERTGGSVSTLTIQRTQQEDSAVYLCASSLQGAAGVTEAFFGQGTRLTVV.

This clone has a single count. This chain uses TRBV7-6 with TRBJ2-3; 8 positions agree with TRBD2. The J segment lost 6 bases and the V segment lost 1 base, leaving 3 bases of the junction unmatched. Looked up from germline, CDR1 is SGHVS and CDR2 is FNYEAQ. CDR3 size: 14 residues. CDR3 DNA: TGTGCCAGCAGCTTAGGGGCTAGCGGGGATACGCAGTATTTT. It codes for CASSLGASGDTQYF.

This clone occurred a few times. The chain has TRBV21-1 and TRBJ2-3; TRBD1, the table's D call, lacks a check against the DNA. TRBV21-1 is classified as a pseudogene. This CDR3 has 17 residues. The CDR3 DNA reads as TGTGCCAGCAGCAGCGGGACAGGGTGTGAGGGCACAGATACGCAGTATTTT. It codes for CASSSGTGCEGTDTQYF.